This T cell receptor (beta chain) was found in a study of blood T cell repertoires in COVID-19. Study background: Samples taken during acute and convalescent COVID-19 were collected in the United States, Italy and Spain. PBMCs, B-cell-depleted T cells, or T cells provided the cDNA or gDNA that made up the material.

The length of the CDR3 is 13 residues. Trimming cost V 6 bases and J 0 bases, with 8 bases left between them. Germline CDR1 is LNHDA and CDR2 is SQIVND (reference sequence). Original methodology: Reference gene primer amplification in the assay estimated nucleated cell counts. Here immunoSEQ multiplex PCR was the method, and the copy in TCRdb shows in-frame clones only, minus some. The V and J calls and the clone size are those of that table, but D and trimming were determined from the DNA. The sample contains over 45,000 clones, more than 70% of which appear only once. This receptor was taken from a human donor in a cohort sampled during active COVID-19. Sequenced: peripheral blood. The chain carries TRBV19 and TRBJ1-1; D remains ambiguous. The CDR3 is CASSRGLNTEAFF. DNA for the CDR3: TGTGCCAGTAGCCGAGGGCTGAACACTGAAGCTTTCTTT.